One and the same sample provided the 23 T cell receptor beta chains below, sequenced in a study of beta chain features in type 1 diabetes (dated by TCRdb to between 2017 and 2018). To prepare the library, the immunoSEQ multiplex PCR assay was applied. The entire amount of isolated RNA was reverse transcribed using the High Capacity cDNA Reverse Transcription Kit, so the sequenced TCRB transcripts were expressed ones. TCRdb provides this immuneACCESS table in a form limited to in-frame rearrangements. Some clones are lacking; in checked studies, under half of them reflect an unresolved V gene, and why the rest are absent is not known. For this sample there are more than 350,000 clones; about an eighth appear just once. The ten largest clones add up to more than 0.045% of the sample. The sequenced material came from naive CD4+ T cells from blood. The cell subset or site label here, explained by the study, means: true naive CD4+ T cells. These receptors all stem from a woman under 30 in good health.

This clone was picked up a small number of times. The identical CDR3 is also encoded by other nucleotide sequences in the sample. The chain has TRBV25-1 and TRBJ1-2, with D unresolved. Trimming pared 4 bases from V and 4 bases from J, leaving 4 bases between. Germline V gene data show CDR1 as MGHDK and CDR2 as SYGVNS. The CDR3 has 11 amino acids. In DNA form, the CDR3 reads TGTGCCAGCAGTGCCGGCTATGGCTACACCTTC. Protein sequence: CASSAGYGYTF.

This clone was seen more than once but under ten times. This chain joins TRBV7-2 and TRBJ2-3, with 9 bases fitting TRBD2. The trim removed 3 bases at V and 3 bases at J, leaving 7 bases unmatched. The CDR3 is 16 amino acids. CDR1 SGHTA and CDR2 FQGNSA come from the germline V gene. The CDR3 sequence is CASSFRSGSRTDTQYF. CDR3 DNA: TGTGCCAGCAGCTTTCGTAGCGGGAGTCGGACAGATACGCAGTATTTT.

This clone has a handful of counts. This rearrangement joins TRBV23-1 to TRBJ1-2, with D hard to call. Being an ORF, TRBV23-1 has a function that is uncertain. CDR3 length: 16 residues. Trimming took off 0 bases at V and 2 bases at J, with 13 bases between the two ends. The CDR3 DNA reads TGCGCCAGCAGTCAATCGTGGCCAAGCCCGAACTATGGCTACACCTTC. It is translated as CASSQSWPSPNYGYTF.

The chain is built from TRBV30 and TRBJ2-3; no clear D. Trimming pared 3 bases from V and 4 bases from J, leaving 5 bases between. Germline lookup yields CDR1 GTSNPN and CDR2 SVGIG (reference sequence). This CDR3 has 11 residues. CDR3 amino acids: CAWRNADTQYF. In DNA, the CDR3 is TGTGCCTGGAGGAATGCAGATACGCAGTATTTT.

The chain employs TRBV7-9 and TRBJ2-2; TRBD2 is a possible D gene (6 bases). CDR3 length equals 14 residues. The V gene's germline CDR1 is SEHNR and CDR2 FQNEAQ (reference sequence). V lost 6 bases, J lost 4 bases, and 12 bases lay in between. The CDR3 here is CASSNPGLTGELFF. CDR3 coding DNA: TGTGCCAGCAGTAACCCGGGACTCACCGGGGAGCTGTTTTTT. Combining the CDR3 with reference TRBV7-9 and TRBJ2-2 gives the whole variable domain DTGVSQNPRHKITKRGQNVTFRCDPISEHNRLYWYRQTLGQGPEFLTYFQNEAQLEKSRLLSDRFSAERPKGSFSTLEIQRTEQGDSAMYLCASSNPGLTGELFFGEGSRLTVL.

This clone was seen a few times. This chain connects TRBV9 to TRBJ2-3; a weak D match, TRBD2 (5 bases). The CDR3 consists of 16 residues. Germline values: CDR1 SGDLS, CDR2 YYNGEE. V was shortened by 0 bases and J by 4 bases, with 15 bases between the two germline ends. CDR3 residues: CASSVVLDIISDTQYF. The CDR3 DNA is TGTGCCAGCAGCGTAGTACTAGATATTATCTCAGATACGCAGTATTTT.

CDR3 region: CASRLTGLNVLTF. The CDR3 nucleotides read TGTGCCAGCAGACTAACAGGGCTCAACGTCCTGACTTTC. This chain links TRBV27 with TRBJ2-6; weak D call: TRBD1 (6 bases). The CDR3 extends over 13 amino acids. Trimming removed 6 bases from V and 9 bases from J, with 12 bases in between. The germline V gene has CDR1 MNHEY and CDR2 SMNVEV (reference sequence).

The chain uses TRBV18 and TRBJ1-1; D uncertain. The CDR3 has 16 residues. V was cut by 6 bases and J by 0 bases, with 17 bases left in between. Germline values: CDR1 KGHSH, CDR2 LQKENI. CDR3 coding DNA: TGTGCCAGCTCCCACTACAAGGGCAGGATGAACACTGAAGCTTTCTTT. Its translation: CASSHYKGRMNTEAFF.

There are a few counts of this clone. The chain joins TRBV18 to TRBJ1-2; D perhaps matches TRBD1 (5 bases). The CDR3 contains 15 residues. Germline V gene data show CDR1 as KGHSH and CDR2 as LQKENI. Trimming shortened V by 0 bases and J by 8 bases, and 16 bases separated the two germline ends. CDR3 in amino acids: CASSPPSWQGGGYTF. The CDR3 region has the DNA TGTGCCAGCTCACCACCGTCATGGCAGGGAGGAGGCTACACCTTC.

CDR3 amino acids: CASRSTSGSSYEQYF. As DNA, the CDR3 is TGTGCCAGCAGGAGTACTAGCGGGAGCTCCTACGAGCAGTACTTC. This chain joins TRBV2 and TRBJ2-7, with 11 bases lining up with TRBD2. This CDR3 has 15 amino acids. Germline CDR1 and CDR2: SNHLY and FYNNEI. Trimming cost V 6 bases and J 0 bases; bases outside gene matches: 4.

The genes are TRBV2 and TRBJ2-7; TRBD1 matches 10 bases. Germline loops: CDR1 SNHLY, CDR2 FYNNEI. With 8 bases clipped from V and 2 bases from J, the junction kept 9 bases outside the gene matches. This CDR3 is 15 amino acids long. Written as DNA, the CDR3 is TGTGCCAGCCAGGAGGGACAGGGGTCTCCCTACGAGCAGTACGTC. Translated: CASQEGQGSPYEQYV.

This clone was recorded a few times. This chain links TRBV18 with TRBJ2-7; a weak D match, TRBD2 (6 bases). V lost 1 base to trimming and J lost 5 bases, with 12 bases between them. The CDR3 is 14 amino acids. Germline lookup yields CDR1 KGHSH and CDR2 LQKENI. The CDR3 spells CASSPLAGLHEQYF. The CDR3 DNA reads TGTGCCAGCTCACCACTGGCGGGGTTACACGAGCAGTACTTC.

In this sample, this clone turned up a few times. The CDR3 DNA follows: TGTGCCACCAGCAGAGGCGGTAGCGGGAGGGCAAATGAGCAGTTCTTC. This sequence encodes CATSRGGSGRANEQFF. This chain links TRBV15 with TRBJ2-1, with 11 bases identical to TRBD2. V was clipped by 1 base and J by 7 bases; unmatched bases: 6. This CDR3 contains 16 residues. The germline CDR1 and CDR2 sequences are LNHNV and YYDKDF (reference sequence).

This clone was detected only a few times. The DNA of the CDR3 is TGTGCCAGCAGTTTAAGGCCCGGGACAGGGGAAGGCTCACCCCTCCACTTT. This encodes CASSLRPGTGEGSPLHF. The chain employs TRBV27 and TRBJ1-6; 10 nucleotides align to TRBD1. V lost 2 bases and J lost 10; bases outside the gene matches: 11. In germline, CDR1 is MNHEY, CDR2 SMNVEV (reference sequence). The CDR3 covers 17 residues.

This chain uses TRBV7-9 with TRBJ1-5, with 8 bases matching TRBD1. The germline CDR1 and CDR2 sequences are SEHNR and FQNEAQ (reference sequence). J gave up 0 bases and V 5 bases, and 3 bases lay outside the gene matches. The CDR3 is made up of 15 amino acids. The CDR3 bases are TGTGCCAGCAGCCGACAGGGGAATAGCAATCAGCCCCAGCATTTT. Translated: CASSRQGNSNQPQHF.

This clone has a handful of counts. This chain uses TRBV30 with TRBJ2-2; 11 positions agree with TRBD1. Germline lookup yields CDR1 GTSNPN and CDR2 SVGIG (reference sequence). V shed 2 bases and J 3 bases; nucleotides not matched to a gene: 8. The CDR3 is made up of 17 amino acids. The CDR3 sequence: CAWSLSRTGGDTGELFF. The CDR3 bases are TGTGCCTGGAGTCTTTCCCGGACAGGGGGCGACACCGGGGAGCTGTTTTTT.

This clone was observed a few times. This rearrangement joins TRBV4-1 to TRBJ2-2; maybe TRBD2 (5 bases). Germline CDR1 reads MGHRA; CDR2 reads YSYEKL. With 3 bases removed from V and 8 bases from J, the gap between germline ends came to 22 bases. This CDR3 contains 17 residues. CDR3 protein: CASSHPKGDNLPGELFF. DNA of the CDR3: TGCGCCAGCAGCCACCCAAAGGGAGATAACCTACCTGGGGAGCTGTTTTTT.

This chain joins TRBV29-1 and TRBJ1-1; possible D gene TRBD1, 6 bases. The germline gives CDR1 SQVTM, CDR2 ANQGSEA. The CDR3 extends over 13 amino acids. Deletions cut 4 bases from V and 0 bases from J, with 9 bases between. CDR3 in amino acids: CSVAGQLNTEAFF. The CDR3 DNA reads as TGCAGCGTTGCAGGACAGTTGAACACTGAAGCTTTCTTT.

In the case of this clone: This specimen includes other DNA sequences encoding the same CDR3. The CDR3 sequence: CASSLVGVRETQYF. The CDR3 bases are TGTGCCAGCAGCTTAGTAGGAGTACGGGAGACCCAGTACTTC. The V call is TRBV7-2, the J call TRBJ2-5; D not certain. This CDR3 spans 14 amino acids. Deletions cut 1 base from V and 5 bases from J, with 11 bases between. Per germline, CDR1 SGHTA and CDR2 FQGNSA.

This clone has just a few counts. V and J are TRBV29-1 and TRBJ2-5, with D perhaps TRBD1 or TRBD2 (6 bases each). The CDR3 is 13 residues long. The germline V gene has CDR1 SQVTM and CDR2 ANQGSEA. Trimming stripped 7 bases from V and 4 bases from J, with 16 bases between. The CDR3 loop reads CSAHGGGRETQYF. In DNA, the CDR3 is TGCAGCGCACACGGAGGGGGGCGAGAGACCCAGTACTTC.

This clone was seen more than once but under ten times. CDR3 in amino acids: CASSRSKGGYTF. CDR3 nucleotide sequence: TGTGCCAGCAGTCGCTCGAAAGGGGGCTACACCTTC. J is TRBJ1-2 and V is TRBV6-5; no clear D gene. V was shortened by 5 bases and J by 8 bases, with 12 bases between the two germline ends. The CDR3 has 12 amino acids. CDR1 and CDR2 from the germline V gene are MNHEY and SVGAGI.

V usage is TRBV29-1 and J usage is TRBJ2-3; D tentatively fits TRBD1 or TRBD2 (5 bases each). The CDR3 has 14 residues. Germline loops: CDR1 SQVTM, CDR2 ANQGSEA. V was clipped by 4 bases and J by 4 bases, with 15 bases between them. The CDR3 DNA sequence: TGCAGCGTTGGCGGCGAACGGGGCGCAGATACGCAGTATTTT. Amino acid sequence: CSVGGERGADTQYF.

This clone has just a few counts. The gene calls are TRBV5-1 and TRBJ2-6; no firm D call. CDR3 length: 17 residues. Germline assignment: CDR1 SGHRS and CDR2 YFSETQ. Trimming took off 4 bases at V and 0 bases at J, with 14 bases between the two ends. CDR3: CASSLTPADSGANVLTF. In nucleotides, the CDR3 is TGCGCCAGCAGCCTAACTCCAGCAGACTCTGGGGCCAACGTCCTGACTTTC.